This T cell receptor (beta chain) was recovered during a study of breast tumors, draining lymph nodes, adjacent tissues. Whole-study results and caveats: Tumor and nontumor repertoires were significantly more similar in luminal-like than in basal-like breast cancer. Data fit most tumor T cells coming from lymph node, expanding in tumor. The lymph node origin of tumor T cells was framed as consistent with a hypothesis, not demonstrated. Tumor repertoires ranked between lymph nodes and nontumor tissue in diversity, with V and J gene preferences.

CDR1 and CDR2 from the germline V gene are LNHDA and SQIVND (reference sequence). V lost 5 bases, J lost 7 bases, and 3 bases stayed unmatched. This CDR3 has 15 amino acids. TCRdb re-derived calls from the multiplex PCR reads in MiXCR, one entry per CDR3 protein. This table has 15,000 to 20,000 distinct CDR3 sequences, 45% appearing once. Notes on this clonotype: Its target is unknown. The conserved final phenylalanine or tryptophan is absent from the CDR3, which likely points to a read error.

Sequenced sample: tumor-adjacent breast tissue. The rearrangement links TRBV19 to TRBJ1-6; 12 bases are shared with TRBD1. The TCR was taken from a female donor with breast cancer. Some clones in this sample may be carry-over from other donors' samples. CDR3 in amino acids: CASSGTGGGNSPLHL. CDR3 bases: TGTGCCAGTAGTGGGACAGGGGGCGGGAATTCACCCCTCCACCTT.